The clone carrying this TCR beta chain was picked up a small number of times. Germline assignment: CDR1 MNHEY and CDR2 SVGAGI. Trimming removed 8 bases from V and 4 bases from J; junction bases left unmatched: 8. The CDR3 contains 15 residues. The record originates from a study of cytomegalovirus exposure and HLA in healthy donors. The PCR used 60 Vbeta and 13 Jbeta primers. The method was immunoSEQ multiplex PCR; TCRdb's version includes in-frame clones alone and lacks a portion of them. The profile covers approximately 88,000 clones, with 65% to 85% appearing a single time and around 2% taken by the ten largest.

The source of this sequence is a man in his late teens or twenties in good health and CMV-seronegative. The chain employs TRBV6-5 and TRBJ2-2; TRBD2 matches at 9 bases. The material sequenced was PBMCs. CDR3 sequence: CASEAGGPATGELFF. The CDR3 bases are TGTGCCAGCGAGGCGGGGGGGCCGGCCACCGGGGAGCTGTTTTTT.